This is a list of T cell receptor beta chains from one sample in a study of T cell responses to AZD1222 COVID-19 vaccine. Data came from immunoSEQ multiplex PCR; TCRdb stores just in-frame clones and leaves some out. The sample yields some 150,000 clones, more than 70% seen once. The sequences come from peripheral blood, collected on day 0 of MenACWY control vaccination. Receptor source: an adult in good health. Each CDR3 is given with its conserved first and last residue. The order of the fields is V gene, CDR3 length, J gene, CDR3 protein.

>TRBV30|13|TRBJ1-5
CAWSGQGHQPQHF
>TRBV20-1|10|TRBJ2-1
CSARSLEQFF
>TRBV4-2|16|TRBJ2-7
CASSQDKSGRSYEQYF
>TRBV6-1|16|TRBJ1-3
CASRERALGGGNTIYF
>TRBV6-6|14|TRBJ2-7
CASSYSSQYYEQYF
>TRBV19|15|TRBJ2-5
CATKTLGVDQETQYF
>TRBV6-2/TRBV6-3|13|TRBJ1-2
CASSIGTGYGYTF
>TRBV2|16|TRBJ1-5
CASLPSGDRAFQPQHF
>TRBV5-1|16|TRBJ1-3
CASSLEGQTRGNTIYF
>TRBV28|16|TRBJ2-2
CASSFWQGANTGELFF
>TRBV6-5|15|TRBJ1-6
CASRLGTVYNSPLHF
>TRBV6-2/TRBV6-3|16|TRBJ1-1
CASSLTTGMGNTEAFF
>TRBV7-2|14|TRBJ2-1
CANSPGRARNEQFF
>TRBV4-2|17|TRBJ2-7
CASSQDGSGTVAYEQYF
>TRBV7-2|15|TRBJ1-5
CASSLAFGGVQPQHF
>TRBV5-6|13|TRBJ2-7
CASSIGSSYEQYF
>TRBV11-3|17|TRBJ2-5
CASSLGLAGGGQETQYF
>TRBV28|12|TRBJ1-1
CASSLQLPEAFF
>TRBV7-3|13|TRBJ2-2
CASSSSRSGELFF
>TRBV7-8|16|TRBJ2-5
CASSLVPWGAQETQYF
>TRBV15|17|TRBJ2-7
CATSYEVPGTGNAEQYF
>TRBV9|14|TRBJ1-1
CASSVGQGGTEAFF
>TRBV27|14|TRBJ1-2
CASSLAGTGYGYTF
>TRBV19|16|TRBJ2-1
CASSLAGAAPYNEQFF
>TRBV24-1|17|TRBJ2-3
CATSDHGTGRGSDTQYF
>TRBV6-1|16|TRBJ1-5
CASSDDRMVGNQPQHF
>TRBV6-6|13|TRBJ1-2
CASSPRDVYGYTF
>TRBV7-9|15|TRBJ1-2
CASSLGPRGDYGYTF
>TRBV7-3|13|TRBJ2-1
CASSGGQGNEQFF
>TRBV28|15|TRBJ2-7
CASSSKGQRPYEQYF
>TRBV19|15|TRBJ1-5
CASSIRIPGNQPQHF
>TRBV30|13|TRBJ1-6
CAWQGQGNSPLHF